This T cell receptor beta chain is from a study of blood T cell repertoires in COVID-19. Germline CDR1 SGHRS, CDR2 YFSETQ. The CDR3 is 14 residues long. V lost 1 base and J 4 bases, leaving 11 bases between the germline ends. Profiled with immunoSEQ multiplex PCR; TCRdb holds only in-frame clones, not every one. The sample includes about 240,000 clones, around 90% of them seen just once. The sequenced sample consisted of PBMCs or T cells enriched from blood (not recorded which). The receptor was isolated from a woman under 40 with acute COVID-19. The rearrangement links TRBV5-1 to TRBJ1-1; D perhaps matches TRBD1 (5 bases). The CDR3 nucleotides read TGCGCCAGCAGCTTGCTTGGGGCGGTCACTGAAGCTTTCTTT. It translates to CASSLLGAVTEAFF.